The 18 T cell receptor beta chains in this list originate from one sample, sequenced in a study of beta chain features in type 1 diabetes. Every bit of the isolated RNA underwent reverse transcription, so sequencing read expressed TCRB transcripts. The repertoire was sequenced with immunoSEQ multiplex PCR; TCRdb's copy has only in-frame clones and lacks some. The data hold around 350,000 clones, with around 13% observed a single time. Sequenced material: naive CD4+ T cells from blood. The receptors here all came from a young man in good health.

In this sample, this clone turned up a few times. The CDR3 nucleotides are TGTGCCAGCAGCTTGGCGGGACAGGGGATGAAGACCCAGTACTTC. It specifies CASSLAGQGMKTQYF. This chain joins TRBV7-9 and TRBJ2-5; 10 bases agree with TRBD1. Germline CDR1 and CDR2: SEHNR and FQNEAQ (reference sequence). J lost 6 bases, V lost 3 bases, and 7 bases had no gene match. CDR3 length: 15 amino acids.

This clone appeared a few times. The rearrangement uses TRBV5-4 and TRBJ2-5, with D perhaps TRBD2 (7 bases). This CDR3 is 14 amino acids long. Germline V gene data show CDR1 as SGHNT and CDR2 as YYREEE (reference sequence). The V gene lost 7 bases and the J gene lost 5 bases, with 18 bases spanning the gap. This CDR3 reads CASGKQRGGETQYF. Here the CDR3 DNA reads TGTGCCAGCGGCAAACAGAGGGGGGGGGAGACCCAGTACTTC.

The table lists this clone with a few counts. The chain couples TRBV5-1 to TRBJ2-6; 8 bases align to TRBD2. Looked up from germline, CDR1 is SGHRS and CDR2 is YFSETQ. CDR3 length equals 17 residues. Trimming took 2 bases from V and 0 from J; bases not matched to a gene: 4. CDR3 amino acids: CASSLLAESSGANVLTF. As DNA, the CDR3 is TGCGCCAGCAGCTTACTAGCGGAAAGCTCTGGGGCCAACGTCCTGACTTTC.

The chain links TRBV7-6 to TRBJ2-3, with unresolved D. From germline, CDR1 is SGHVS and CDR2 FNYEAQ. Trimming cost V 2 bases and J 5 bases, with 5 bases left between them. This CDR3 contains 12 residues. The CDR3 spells CASSLPLDTQYF. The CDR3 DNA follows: TGTGCCAGCAGCTTACCGTTAGATACGCAGTATTTT. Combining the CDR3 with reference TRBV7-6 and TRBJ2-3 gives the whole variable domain GAGVSQSPRYKVTKRGQDVALRCDPISGHVSLYWYRQALGQGPEFLTYFNYEAQQDKSGLPNDRFSAERPEGSISTLTIQRTEQRDSAMYRCASSLPLDTQYFGPGTRLTVL.

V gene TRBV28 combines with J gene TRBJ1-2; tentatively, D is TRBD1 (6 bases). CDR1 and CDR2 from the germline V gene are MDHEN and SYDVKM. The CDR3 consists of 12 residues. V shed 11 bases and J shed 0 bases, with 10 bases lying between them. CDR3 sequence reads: CASQGSNYGYTF. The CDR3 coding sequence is TGTGCCTCGCAGGGGTCTAACTATGGCTACACCTTC.

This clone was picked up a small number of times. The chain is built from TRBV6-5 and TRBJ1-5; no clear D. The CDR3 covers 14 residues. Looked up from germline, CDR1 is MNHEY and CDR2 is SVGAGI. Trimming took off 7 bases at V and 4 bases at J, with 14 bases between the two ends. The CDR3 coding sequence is TGTGCCAGCACTCAGGCGGGTAGTAATCAGCCCCAGCATTTT. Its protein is CASTQAGSNQPQHF.

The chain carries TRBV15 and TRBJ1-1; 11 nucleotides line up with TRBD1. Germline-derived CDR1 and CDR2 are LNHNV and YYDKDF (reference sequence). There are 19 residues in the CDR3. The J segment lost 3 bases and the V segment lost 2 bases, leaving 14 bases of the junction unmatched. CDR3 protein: CATSRNPGTGGRAHTEAFF. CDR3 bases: TGTGCCACCAGCAGAAACCCCGGGACAGGGGGTAGGGCACACACTGAAGCTTTCTTT.

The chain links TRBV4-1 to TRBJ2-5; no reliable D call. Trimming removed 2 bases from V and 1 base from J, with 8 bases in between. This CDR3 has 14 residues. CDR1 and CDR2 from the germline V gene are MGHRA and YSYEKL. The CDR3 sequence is CASSQRQVQETQYF. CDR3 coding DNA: TGCGCCAGCAGCCAACGGCAGGTCCAAGAGACCCAGTACTTC.

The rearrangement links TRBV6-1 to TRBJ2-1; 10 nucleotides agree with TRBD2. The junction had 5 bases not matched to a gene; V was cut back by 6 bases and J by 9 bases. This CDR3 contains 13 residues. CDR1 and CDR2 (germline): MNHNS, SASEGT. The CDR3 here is CASSSGGAGEQFF. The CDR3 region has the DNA TGTGCCAGCAGCAGCGGGGGGGCAGGTGAGCAGTTCTTC.

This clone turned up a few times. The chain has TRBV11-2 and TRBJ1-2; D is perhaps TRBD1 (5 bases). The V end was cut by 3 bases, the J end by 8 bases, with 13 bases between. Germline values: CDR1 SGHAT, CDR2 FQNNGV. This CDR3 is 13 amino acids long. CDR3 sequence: CASSFTGSEGYTF. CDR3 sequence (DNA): TGTGCCAGCAGCTTCACAGGCTCCGAAGGCTACACCTTC. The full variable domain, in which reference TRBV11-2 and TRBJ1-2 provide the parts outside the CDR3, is EAGVAQSPRYKIIEKRQSVAFWCNPISGHATLYWYQQILGQGPKLLIQFQNNGVVDDSQLPKDRFSAERLKGVDSTLKIQPAKLEDSAVYLCASSFTGSEGYTFGSGTRLTVV.

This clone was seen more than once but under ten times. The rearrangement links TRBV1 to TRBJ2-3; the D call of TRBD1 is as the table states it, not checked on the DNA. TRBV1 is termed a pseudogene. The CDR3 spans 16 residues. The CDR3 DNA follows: TGCACCAGCAGCCACTCCGGGACAGGCCCCACAGATACGCAGTATTTT. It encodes CTSSHSGTGPTDTQYF.

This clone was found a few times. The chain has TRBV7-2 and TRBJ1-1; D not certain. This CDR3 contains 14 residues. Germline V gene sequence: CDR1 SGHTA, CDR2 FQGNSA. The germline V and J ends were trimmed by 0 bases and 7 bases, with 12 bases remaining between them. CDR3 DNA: TGTGCCAGCAGCTTAGCCACCCAACCGGTTGAAGCTTTCTTT. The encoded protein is CASSLATQPVEAFF.

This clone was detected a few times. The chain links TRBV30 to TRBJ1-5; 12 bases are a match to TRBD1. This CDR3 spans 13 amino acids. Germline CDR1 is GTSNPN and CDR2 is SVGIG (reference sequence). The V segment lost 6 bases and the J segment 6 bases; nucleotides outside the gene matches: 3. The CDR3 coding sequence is TGTGCCTGCCGGGACAGGGGGCTTCAGCCCCAGCATTTT. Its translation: CACRDRGLQPQHF.

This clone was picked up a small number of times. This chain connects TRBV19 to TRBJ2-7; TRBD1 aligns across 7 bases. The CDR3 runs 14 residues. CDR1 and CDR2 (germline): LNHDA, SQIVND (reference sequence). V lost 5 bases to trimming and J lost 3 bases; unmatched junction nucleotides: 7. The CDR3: CASSRRDRGYEQYF. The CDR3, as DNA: TGTGCCAGTAGTCGACGGGACAGAGGCTACGAGCAGTACTTC.

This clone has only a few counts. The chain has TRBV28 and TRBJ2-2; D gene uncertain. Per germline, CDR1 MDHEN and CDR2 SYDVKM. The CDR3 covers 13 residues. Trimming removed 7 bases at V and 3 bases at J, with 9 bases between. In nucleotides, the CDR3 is TGTGCCAGCATCCAGAAGTACACCGGGGAGCTGTTTTTT. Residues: CASIQKYTGELFF. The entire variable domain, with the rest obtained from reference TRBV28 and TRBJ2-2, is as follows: DVKVTQSSRYLVKRTGEKVFLECVQDMDHENMFWYRQDPGLGLRLIYFSYDVKMKEKGDIPEGYSVSREKKERFSLILESASTNQTSMYLCASIQKYTGELFFGEGSRLTVL.

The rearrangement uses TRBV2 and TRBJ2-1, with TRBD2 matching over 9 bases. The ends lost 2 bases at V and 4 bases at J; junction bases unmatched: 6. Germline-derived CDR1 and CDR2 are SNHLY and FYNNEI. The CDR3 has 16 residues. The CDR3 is CASSESWRGGYNEQFF. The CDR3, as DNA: TGTGCCAGCAGTGAATCGTGGCGGGGGGGGTACAATGAGCAGTTCTTC.

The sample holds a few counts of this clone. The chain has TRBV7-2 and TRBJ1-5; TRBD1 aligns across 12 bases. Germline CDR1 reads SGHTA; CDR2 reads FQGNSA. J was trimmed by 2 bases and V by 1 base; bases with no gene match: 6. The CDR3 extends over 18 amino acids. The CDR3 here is CASSLVGTGGVGNQPQHF. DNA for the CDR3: TGTGCCAGCAGCTTAGTGGGGACAGGGGGCGTTGGCAATCAGCCCCAGCATTTT.

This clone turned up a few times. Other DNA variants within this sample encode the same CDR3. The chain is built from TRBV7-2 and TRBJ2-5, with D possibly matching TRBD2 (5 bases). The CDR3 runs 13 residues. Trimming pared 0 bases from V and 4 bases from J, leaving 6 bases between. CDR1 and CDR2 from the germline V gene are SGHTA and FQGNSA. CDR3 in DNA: TGTGCCAGCAGCTTAGCGGGGAGAGAGACCCAGTACTTC. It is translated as CASSLAGRETQYF.